This paragraph covers one T cell receptor beta chain sequence. Its recognized antigen is unknown. No qualities accompany the bases; no much larger clone lies one base away. Library prep was done by the immunoSEQ multiplex PCR assay. The multiplex PCR relied on a mix of 60 forward primers for TCR Vbeta segments and 13 reverse primers for TCR Jbeta segments. The CDR3 region of rearranged TCR beta genes was amplified from genomic DNA with a multiplex PCR assay. The amplified TCR beta libraries were sequenced on the Illumina HiSeq System as 87-base-pair reads. On the study's bioinformatics: A later analysis tallied tens of millions of unique TCR beta chains across the approximately 670 repertoires, and approximately 12 million of those chains were shared by two or more donors. Raw reads were error-corrected and collapsed into unique sequences by a nearest-neighbor algorithm in which closely related sequences were merged to remove PCR and sequencing errors. To assign V, D and J gene segments, CDR3 sequences were aligned to IMGT reference sequences. For a sequence to be retained, at least a six-nucleotide match to both a V gene segment and a J gene segment was required. Rearrangements were classified as productive when the CDR3 lacked stop codons and remained in frame with V and J, and all other rearrangements were classified as non-productive. Following IMGT convention, CDR3 was defined as the stretch from the second conserved V-encoded cysteine to the conserved J-encoded phenylalanine. In an earlier analysis of around 570 of the donors, sequences lacking an unambiguous match to a single V gene segment were excluded. In an earlier analysis of several hundred of the donors, V segments were called functional above 56.7% productive rearrangements and were called segregating when the between-donor standard deviation exceeded 5%. A statistical classification framework was built for diagnosing cytomegalovirus status from the catalog of TCR beta chain sequences. V and J gene assignment, in a later analysis, came from comparing TCR nucleotide sequences with IMGT/GENE-DB human TR gene sequences. Using the TCRdist pipeline, a later analysis assigned CDR3 sequences along with most-parsimonious VDJ recombination scenarios. In a later analysis, every TCR beta chain was defined by the combination of its CDR3 amino acid sequence and its V-gene family, and reads without a unique V-gene family were dropped. To address suspected cross-contamination and a sequencing artifact, a later analysis removed roughly 580 highly shared, low-generation-probability nucleotide sequences. In a later analysis, a clonal expansion index for each public chain was calculated from normalized within-repertoire ranks of inferred template counts. Generation probabilities in a later analysis came from a VDJ recombination model fitted to out-of-frame rearrangements, and those results were checked against IGoR. In a later analysis, hypergeometric tests were used to score TCR-TCR, TCR-HLA and TCR-CMV co-occurrence, with a repertoire-size bias correction applied to TCR pairs. In a later analysis, false discovery rates were estimated by permuting HLA or CMV assignments 20 times. In a later analysis, co-occurring TCRs were grouped using DBSCAN, with TCRdist sequence similarity added in when clustering inside HLA-allele-positive subsets. Co-occurrence clustering excluded repertoires with fewer than 30,000 or more than 120,000 public chains, plus five with anomalous nucleotide sharing. The clones in this table, taken by TCRdb from immuneACCESS, are in-frame only. Not every clone is retained; where verified, under half of the shortfall comes from an unresolved V gene, and the cause of the rest is unknown. The DNA was the basis for D and trimming; V, J and clone size are from that table. Present in this sample are about 160,000 clones, 75% to 90% of which were seen just once. Under 2% of the sample rests with the top ten.

These data come from a study of cytomegalovirus exposure and HLA in healthy donors (dated by TCRdb to between 2016 and 2019). About the study as a whole: An earlier analysis of several hundred of the donors reported approximately 280 Gb of sequence data and around 110 million unique TCR beta sequences obtained from roughly 170 million T cells. The study was designed to test whether signatures of past pathogen exposure could be identified by cataloging public T cell receptors. High-throughput TCR immunosequencing, statistical association of individual TCRs with disease status, and machine learning were combined to predict cytomegalovirus infection status. In addition to the first cohort of several hundred subjects, a separate validation cohort of about 120 different subjects was used. Rather than drawing on any new phenotypic data, the later analysis identified candidate immune exposures from TCR beta sequences and the way those sequences occurred across donors. An early release covering 550 to 650 HLA-typed donors comprised about 310 gigabases of sequencing data and tens of millions of unique TCR sequences. An earlier analysis of around 640 of the donors used high-throughput TCR beta sequencing to judge whether each TCR beta V gene segment behaved as functional or pseudogenic. In a later genetic analysis, genome-wide SNP genotypes for about 60% of the 666 donors were used, and that subset was treated as a discovery cohort. Every repertoire in the discovery cohort had been generated on one and the same sequencing platform. Of the roughly 430 genotyped donors, approximately 83% fell in the genetic ancestry cluster associated with self-reported Caucasian donors. Four or five DR-DQ haplotypes were handled as single units for association and clustering because linkage in the cohort was strong. The study profiled the T cell repertoires of fewer than 850 subjects by immunosequencing and related them to cytomegalovirus serostatus. The number of typed donors differed by locus: about 629-630 for A, B, C, DRB1 and DQB1; approximately 520 for DQA1; over 600 for DPA1; and some 450 for DPB1. Alongside the repertoire data, information on donor age, sex, ethnicity and CMV serostatus was compiled. HLA typing included class I and class II loci at four-digit resolution. Among almost 400 genotyped donors of the cohort, an average of roughly 240,000 unique TCR beta nucleotide sequences were sequenced per donor, roughly a sixth of them non-productive. To study patterns of TCR occurrence, a later analysis re-analyzed previously published TCR beta repertoires from around 700 donors and added high-resolution HLA genotyping. The paper as a whole reports these results and caveats: A later analysis associated about 17,000 TCR beta sequences with specific HLA alleles at a false discovery rate of 0.05. A few of the identified cytomegalovirus-associated TCR beta chains were confirmed in vitro to be specific for cytomegalovirus antigens. HLA typing was unavailable for some donors at each locus, so association tests used only the typed subset. Most TCR sequences were seen in very few donors, while some public TCRs were found in many individuals. A later analysis found that TCR association rates varied across HLA loci, with DRB1 alleles showing the most associated TCRs and HLA-C alleles the fewest. The sequencing pipeline was judged likely to have produced a cluster of highly shared sequence variants as a technical artifact. The classifier was reported to diagnose cytomegalovirus status with high specificity and sensitivity in both the original cohort and the validation cohort. Correlated functional status among segregating V segments might reflect linkage disequilibrium, but an unknown experimental factor could not be ruled out. The presence/absence analyses assumed that sequencing depth was roughly uniform across donors, and that assumption may not be true. In a later genetic analysis, fewer N-insertions in productive TCRs were reported among donors in an Asian-associated ancestry cluster than the roughly 700-donor mean. An association between a missense DCLRE1C variant and V-gene and J-gene trimming of TCR beta chains was found in a later genetic analysis and replicated in an independent cohort. Broadly in line with IMGT annotations, most TCR beta V segments showed up in productive rearrangements about 87% or about 30% of the time in an earlier analysis of a few hundred of the donors. The 87-base-pair reads could not distinguish some IMGT-functional V segments, including TRBV6-2 and TRBV6-3, so those segments were excluded. The earlier analysis of nearly 600 of the donors excluded 15 to 20 rarely observed V segments, including chromosome 9 orphons, because counts were too low. A further reported finding was that TCR beta sequences accurately predicted the HLA-A and HLA-B alleles for most subjects in the first cohort. A later analysis found that most CMV-associated TCR beta chains appeared HLA-restricted, with HLA associations seemingly driven largely by CMV exposure. According to a later analysis, parvovirus B19, influenza, CMV and Epstein-Barr virus appeared linked to several top co-occurrence clusters. The cohort was sequenced for TCR beta chains only, and without alpha or paired-chain data the features that could be detected were limited. The authors suggested that the approach could potentially be generalized to other disease states and immunological phenotypes. In a later analysis, HLA-associated TCR beta chains were found to be more clonally expanded and to have lower generation probabilities than equally common non-associated chains. The study gave a list of more than 150 TCR beta chains associated with cytomegalovirus. For the cohort, immune exposure information was limited to CMV serostatus. Assigning TCR associations to individual alleles was difficult when HLA alleles, especially DR and DQ, strongly co-occurred.

The trim is 0 bases for V and 8 bases for J, with a gap of 5 bases between the germline ends. There are 11 amino acids in the CDR3, from cysteine to phenylalanine inclusive. The sequence is cut down to CDR3 DNA, 33 bases in frame from base 1. The germline V gene yields SGHTS for CDR1 and YDEGEE for CDR2. The cohort was made up of several hundred healthy bone marrow donors. All cohort members were sampled while nominally healthy, although unrecorded immune exposures were likely present. The donor tested CMV seronegative, placing the donor among the 350 or so seronegative members of the cohort. Every donor gave a peripheral blood sample, and the peripheral blood mononuclear cells from that sample were used for TCR beta sequencing. Genomic DNA was extracted from the blood cell samples with the Qiagen DNeasy Blood Extraction Kit.

This TCR came from a woman aged 18-29 years in good health and CMV-seronegative. The specimen sequenced was PBMCs. The V gene is TRBV5-8 and the J gene is TRBJ1-2; there is no confident call for the D gene. Here the CDR3 is given as CASSLALGYTF. DNA sequence: TGTGCCAGCAGCTTGGCCCTAGGCTACACCTTC.